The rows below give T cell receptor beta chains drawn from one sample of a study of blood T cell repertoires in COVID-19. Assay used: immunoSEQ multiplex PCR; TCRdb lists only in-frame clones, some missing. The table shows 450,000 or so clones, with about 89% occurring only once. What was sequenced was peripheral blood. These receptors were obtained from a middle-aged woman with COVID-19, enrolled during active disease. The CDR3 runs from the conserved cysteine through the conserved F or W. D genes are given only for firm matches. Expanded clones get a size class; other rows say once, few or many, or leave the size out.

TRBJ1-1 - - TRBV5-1 CASSSRDYTEAFF TGCGCCAGCAGCTCCAGGGACTACACTGAAGCTTTCTTT
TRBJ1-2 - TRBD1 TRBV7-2 CASSSGQAANYGYTF TGTGCCAGCAGCTCCGGACAGGCGGCTAACTATGGCTACACCTTC
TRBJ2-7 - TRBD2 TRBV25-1 CASSAAGTGNEQYF TGTGCCAGCAGTGCAGCGGGAACGGGAAACGAGCAGTACTTC
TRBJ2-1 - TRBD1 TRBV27 CASSLSADRPRRLFF TGTGCCAGCAGTTTATCGGCGGACAGGCCAAGGAGGCTGTTCTTC
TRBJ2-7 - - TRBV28 CASSVVTYHEQYF TGTGCCAGCAGCGTAGTTACCTACCACGAGCAGTACTTC
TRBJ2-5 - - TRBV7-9 CASSLVPSFQETQYF TGTGCCAGCAGCTTAGTTCCGAGTTTCCAAGAGACCCAGTACTTC
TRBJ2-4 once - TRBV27 CASSLEGGSLAKNIQYF TGTGCCAGCAGTTTAGAGGGCGGATCTCTAGCCAAAAACATTCAGTACTTC
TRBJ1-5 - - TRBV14 CASSSEVGQPQHF TGTGCCAGCAGCTCCGAAGTCGGTCAGCCCCAGCATTTT
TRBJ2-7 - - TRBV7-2 CASSLSPGNEQYF TGTGCCAGCAGCTTATCCCCAGGAAACGAGCAGTACTTC
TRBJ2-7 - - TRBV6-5 CASSYSGLTGSYEQYF TGTGCCAGCAGTTACTCCGGTCTGACAGGATCCTACGAGCAGTACTTC
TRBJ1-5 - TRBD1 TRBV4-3 CASSQDPGGYNQPQHF TGCGCCAGCAGCCAAGATCCAGGGGGATACAATCAGCCCCAGCATTTT
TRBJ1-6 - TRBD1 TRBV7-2 CASSQSTGRNSPLHF TGTGCCAGCAGCCAATCGACAGGGAGGAATTCACCCCTCCACTTT
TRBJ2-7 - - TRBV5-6 CASSLPQGEQYF TGTGCCAGCAGCTTGCCCCAGGGCGAGCAGTACTTC
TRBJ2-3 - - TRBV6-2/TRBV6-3 CASSFSPLDTQYF TGTGCCAGCAGTTTTTCCCCACTAGATACGCAGTATTTT
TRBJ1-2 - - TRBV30 CAWSVQGQHTF TGTGCCTGGAGTGTTCAGGGGCAACACACCTTC
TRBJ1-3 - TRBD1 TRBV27 CASSLRGQFVGGNTIYF TGTGCCAGCAGTTTAAGGGGACAGTTCGTGGGAGGAAACACCATATATTTT
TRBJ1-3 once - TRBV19 CASSRGPGNTIYF TGTGCCAGTAGTAGGGGGCCTGGAAACACCATATATTTT
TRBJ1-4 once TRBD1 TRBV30 CAWARGQGKNEKLFF TGTGCCTGGGCGAGGGGACAGGGGAAAAATGAAAAACTGTTTTTT
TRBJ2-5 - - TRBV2 CASTRSWRLQETQYF TGTGCCAGCACCAGGTCCTGGAGGCTCCAAGAGACCCAGTACTTC
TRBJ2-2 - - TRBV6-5 CASNQDGGGELFF TGTGCCAGCAACCAAGACGGGGGAGGGGAGCTGTTTTTT
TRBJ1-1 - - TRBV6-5 CASSYTSFSWNTEAFF TGTGCCAGCAGTTACACATCGTTCAGTTGGAACACTGAAGCTTTCTTT
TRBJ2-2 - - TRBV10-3 CAISDRQGSGELFF TGTGCCATCAGTGACCGGCAGGGGTCCGGGGAGCTGTTTTTT
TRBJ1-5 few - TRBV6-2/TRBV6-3 CASSGRLQPQHF TGTGCCAGCAGTGGCAGACTGCAGCCCCAGCATTTT